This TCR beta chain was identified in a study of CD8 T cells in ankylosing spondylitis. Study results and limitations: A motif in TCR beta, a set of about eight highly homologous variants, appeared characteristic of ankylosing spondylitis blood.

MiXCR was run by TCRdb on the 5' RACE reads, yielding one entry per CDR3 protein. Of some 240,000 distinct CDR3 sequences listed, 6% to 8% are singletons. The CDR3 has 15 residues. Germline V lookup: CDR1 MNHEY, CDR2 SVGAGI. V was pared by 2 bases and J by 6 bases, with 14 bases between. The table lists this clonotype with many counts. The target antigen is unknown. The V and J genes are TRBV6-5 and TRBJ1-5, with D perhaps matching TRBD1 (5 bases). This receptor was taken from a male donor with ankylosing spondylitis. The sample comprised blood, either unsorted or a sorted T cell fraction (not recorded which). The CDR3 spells CASSYGRGGGQPQHF. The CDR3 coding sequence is TGTGCCAGCAGTTACGGGAGGGGCGGCGGTCAGCCCCAGCATTTT.